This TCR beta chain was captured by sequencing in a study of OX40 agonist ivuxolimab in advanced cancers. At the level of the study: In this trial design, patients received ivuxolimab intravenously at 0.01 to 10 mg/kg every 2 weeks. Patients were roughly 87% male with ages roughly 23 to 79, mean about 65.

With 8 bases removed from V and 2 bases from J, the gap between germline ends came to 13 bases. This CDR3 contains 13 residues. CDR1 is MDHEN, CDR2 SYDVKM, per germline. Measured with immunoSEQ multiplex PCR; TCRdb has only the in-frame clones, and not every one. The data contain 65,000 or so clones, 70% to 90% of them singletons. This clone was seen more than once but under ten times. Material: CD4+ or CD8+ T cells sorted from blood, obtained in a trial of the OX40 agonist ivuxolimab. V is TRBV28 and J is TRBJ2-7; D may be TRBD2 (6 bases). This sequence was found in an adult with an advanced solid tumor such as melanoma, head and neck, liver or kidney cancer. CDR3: CASHPGVPYEQYF. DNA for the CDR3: TGTGCCAGCCACCCGGGAGTACCCTACGAGCAGTACTTC.